These T cell receptor beta chains were read from a single sample in a study of blood T cell repertoires in COVID-19. TCRdb keeps only in-frame clones here, not all; method: immunoSEQ multiplex PCR. The table records over 120,000 clones, roughly 89% of them present only once. The sequencing sample was made of peripheral blood. These receptors were collected from a woman in her forties or fifties with active or convalescent COVID-19. The conserved cysteine and the conserved F or W are not part of the CDR3 here. The order of the fields is J gene, V gene, CDR3 protein.

j_gene: TRBJ2-2; v_gene: TRBV19; CDR3aa: ASSIKQANTGELF
j_gene: TRBJ2-5; v_gene: TRBV7-3; CDR3aa: ASRPFLRGAQETQY
j_gene: TRBJ2-6; v_gene: TRBV4-2; CDR3aa: ASSQSYTGSSGANVLT
j_gene: TRBJ2-1; v_gene: TRBV27; CDR3aa: ASSPTTSGRYEQF
j_gene: TRBJ1-1; v_gene: TRBV18; CDR3aa: ASSPQGNTEAF
j_gene: TRBJ2-5; v_gene: TRBV2; CDR3aa: ASSERGTQETQY
j_gene: TRBJ1-5; v_gene: TRBV7-2; CDR3aa: ASSPTGTGNQPQH
j_gene: TRBJ1-3; v_gene: TRBV18; CDR3aa: ASSPGMSSAGNTIY
j_gene: TRBJ2-1; v_gene: TRBV3-1/TRBV3-2; CDR3aa: ASSQDLRTSGMSQLGNEQF
j_gene: TRBJ1-2; v_gene: TRBV4-1; CDR3aa: ASSQIGQGDYGYT
j_gene: TRBJ2-2; v_gene: TRBV15; CDR3aa: AAHSTGALGELF
j_gene: TRBJ1-1; v_gene: TRBV6-2/TRBV6-3; CDR3aa: ASSYWPLGTEAF
j_gene: TRBJ1-6; v_gene: TRBV7-7; CDR3aa: TSSGDRSLYNSPLH
j_gene: TRBJ1-1; v_gene: TRBV14; CDR3aa: ASSPLSGVNTEAF
j_gene: TRBJ1-4; v_gene: TRBV5-1; CDR3aa: ASRPGTANEKLF
j_gene: TRBJ1-4; v_gene: TRBV19; CDR3aa: ASSIGGTTTNEKLF
j_gene: TRBJ1-2; v_gene: TRBV12-5; CDR3aa: ASGFGSWGYT
j_gene: TRBJ1-1; v_gene: TRBV6-2/TRBV6-3; CDR3aa: ASSYYQGEGYEAF
j_gene: TRBJ1-1; v_gene: TRBV14; CDR3aa: ASSADRAYTEAF
j_gene: TRBJ1-4; v_gene: TRBV9; CDR3aa: ASRDDRDQPTNEKLF
j_gene: TRBJ2-1; v_gene: TRBV9; CDR3aa: ASSVDGTYNEQF
j_gene: TRBJ2-7; v_gene: TRBV27; CDR3aa: ASSLLRDRDHEQY
j_gene: TRBJ1-1; v_gene: TRBV10-3; CDR3aa: AISESGREAF
j_gene: TRBJ1-1; v_gene: TRBV6-4; CDR3aa: ASSANRGMYTEAF
j_gene: TRBJ1-6; v_gene: TRBV15; CDR3aa: ATTGLPNSPLH
j_gene: TRBJ1-2; v_gene: TRBV6-1; CDR3aa: ASSEVSGQGIDGYT
j_gene: TRBJ1-5; v_gene: TRBV7-9; CDR3aa: ASSQGAGQPQH
j_gene: TRBJ1-6; v_gene: TRBV28; CDR3aa: ASSLRGAGRSPLH
j_gene: TRBJ2-1; v_gene: TRBV6-6; CDR3aa: ASSAVDRGHDEQF
j_gene: TRBJ1-2; v_gene: TRBV12-3/TRBV12-4; CDR3aa: ASSSPGLGYT
j_gene: TRBJ1-2; v_gene: TRBV6-5; CDR3aa: ASRNVRIYGYT
j_gene: TRBJ1-5; v_gene: TRBV6-5; CDR3aa: ASMRGSDQPQH
j_gene: TRBJ1-2; v_gene: TRBV3-1/TRBV3-2; CDR3aa: ASSQVGGGGGGYT
j_gene: TRBJ2-1; v_gene: TRBV5-1; CDR3aa: ASSFTQGAEQF
j_gene: TRBJ2-1; v_gene: TRBV7-8; CDR3aa: ASSLEARYNEQF
j_gene: TRBJ1-4; v_gene: TRBV4-3; CDR3aa: ASSQDHEVGEKLF
j_gene: TRBJ1-5; v_gene: TRBV7-9; CDR3aa: ASSPGQGGNQPQH
j_gene: TRBJ1-3; v_gene: TRBV30; CDR3aa: AWRLAGGYTIY
j_gene: TRBJ1-1; v_gene: TRBV5-4; CDR3aa: ASSGGDSAYTEAF
j_gene: TRBJ2-1; v_gene: TRBV9; CDR3aa: ASSAANEQF
j_gene: TRBJ1-1; v_gene: TRBV5-1; CDR3aa: ASSLQSQGQGNTEAF
j_gene: TRBJ1-5; v_gene: TRBV28; CDR3aa: ASSFPRGQGNQPQH
j_gene: TRBJ1-6; v_gene: TRBV7-8; CDR3aa: ASSLEWAVSSYNSPLH
j_gene: TRBJ2-1; v_gene: TRBV4-1; CDR3aa: ASSQDIGGVYNEQF
j_gene: TRBJ1-4; v_gene: TRBV2; CDR3aa: ASSGGTGGYEKLF
j_gene: TRBJ1-1; v_gene: TRBV19; CDR3aa: ASSDRGWDTEAF
j_gene: TRBJ2-7; v_gene: TRBV7-2; CDR3aa: ASSLEASRSGEQY
j_gene: TRBJ2-7; v_gene: TRBV7-8; CDR3aa: ASSLEVGVDYEQY
j_gene: TRBJ1-5; v_gene: TRBV28; CDR3aa: ASSIVGQGTGQPQH
j_gene: TRBJ1-2; v_gene: TRBV27; CDR3aa: ASRGDRFPQEIYGYT
j_gene: TRBJ2-1; v_gene: TRBV19; CDR3aa: ASSKRLQPGLAALSSYNEQF
j_gene: TRBJ2-1; v_gene: TRBV4-1; CDR3aa: ASSQDSAGSYNEQF